This T cell receptor beta chain stems from a study of control samples from healthy donors and cancer patients. The CDR3 spans 15 residues. CDR1 is SGHRS and CDR2 is YFSETQ in the germline V gene. V dropped 5 bases and J dropped 7; count of bases not matched to a gene: 7. Here immunoSEQ multiplex PCR was the method, and the copy in TCRdb shows in-frame clones only, minus some. The table lists tens of thousands of clones, around 91% of them singletons. The specimen sequenced was blood. The receptor was isolated from a man in his thirties or forties in good health. The V and J genes are TRBV5-1 and TRBJ2-1; 12 bases agree with TRBD2. CDR3 residues: CASSNDGTSGNEQFF. CDR3 coding DNA: TGCGCCAGCAGTAACGACGGGACTAGCGGGAATGAGCAGTTCTTC.